The following is a TCR beta chain sequence with its context. This receptor's antigen is unknown. One base away there is no much larger clone; base qualities are not given. Libraries were prepared through the immunoSEQ multiplex PCR assay. TCRdb re-hosts the immuneACCESS table, in-frame sequences only. Its copies lack some clones; in the studies checked, an unresolved V gene accounts for under half of them, and the cause for the rest is not known. The sample table contains about 160,000 clones; only one count was recorded for approximately 93% of them. The ten largest make up 5.8% of the sample. This sample stems from a study of control samples from healthy donors and cancer patients (dated by TCRdb to the early 2020s). This TCR was sampled from a man aged 18 to 29 in good health. The sequencing input was blood.

DNA sequence: TGTGCCAGCAGTCCGGGACTAGCGGAAGAGACCCAGTACTTC. Its amino acids are CASSPGLAEETQYF. The rearrangement combines TRBV6-5 with TRBJ2-5; TRBD2 lines up with 11 middle nucleotides. Looking up the germline V gene yields CDR1 MNHEY and CDR2 SVGAGI. From the cysteine up to the phenylalanine, the CDR3 has a length of 14 residues. The entry retains the CDR3 DNA only, 42 bases that are in frame from base 1. Trimming takes 5 bases off V and 3 bases off J; junction bases not matched to a gene: 2.